This TCR beta chain originates from a study of blood T cell repertoires in COVID-19. In the study overall: Acute and convalescent COVID-19 specimens originated in the United States, Italy and Spain. T cells, B-cell-depleted T cells, or PBMCs provided the cDNA or gDNA that served as material.

Per the study methods: Nucleated cell number was recorded as an estimate derived from reference gene primer amplification. Only in-frame clones appear in the TCRdb table, and some are missing; sequencing was by immunoSEQ multiplex PCR. That table is the source of V, J and clone size, and D and trimming were worked out from the DNA. This table holds 300,000 or so clones, approximately 87% found once. Germline lookup yields CDR1 MNHEY and CDR2 SMNVEV (reference sequence). Trimming shortened V by 6 bases and J by 4 bases, and 15 bases separated the two germline ends. This CDR3 comprises 15 residues. The V call is TRBV27, the J call TRBJ2-2; the D gene is possibly TRBD2 (5 bases). The receptor was derived from a woman between 45 and 60 years old who had recovered from COVID-19. Sequencing was performed on peripheral blood. The CDR3 region has the DNA TGTGCCAGCAGGAAGGAAGCGGCAATCACCGGGGAGCTGTTTTTT. This codes for CASRKEAAITGELFF.